A single sample is the source of the 11 T cell receptor beta chains below, sequenced in a study of response to subunit inactivated influenza vaccine. TCRdb fed the RT-PCR reads into MiXCR, producing one record per CDR3 protein. The table includes some 480,000 distinct CDR3 sequences, approximately 9.9% detected once. Sequences were derived from PBMCs from blood, sampled about 40 days after vaccination. Every receptor here comes from a man over 45 who received an inactivated influenza vaccine.

V gene TRBV28 combines with J gene TRBJ2-3, with TRBD1 as a possible D gene (5 bases). Germline V gene data show CDR1 as MDHEN and CDR2 as SYDVKM. The CDR3 is 16 amino acids. Trimming pared 7 bases from V and 2 bases from J, leaving 19 bases between. The CDR3 DNA reads as TGTGCCAGCACAAAACAGGCGCCAAGGACCACAGATACGCAGTATTTT. It translates to CASTKQAPRTTDTQYF.

The chain uses TRBV12-3 or TRBV12-4 and TRBJ2-3, with 12 bases matching TRBD2. The CDR3 is 15 amino acids. Unmatched junction bases numbered 3, after V lost 6 bases and J lost 2 bases. The CDR3 here is CASRASGGATDTQYF. CDR3 sequence (DNA): TGTGCCAGCAGGGCTAGCGGGGGGGCCACAGATACGCAGTATTTT.

V gene TRBV6-2 or TRBV6-3 combines with J gene TRBJ1-3, with a tentative D call TRBD1 (6 bases). Germline V CDR1 and CDR2: MNHEY, SVGEGT. The CDR3 sequence is 14 residues long. Trimming took 7 bases from V and 7 from J, leaving 17 bases between them. The CDR3 DNA reads as TGTGCCAGCACCCCTTGGACAGAGGGCAACACCATATATTTT. Translated: CASTPWTEGNTIYF.

This clonotype was counted a few times. J is TRBJ2-3 and V is TRBV6-5, with D perhaps given as TRBD1 or TRBD2 (5 bases each). CDR3 length equals 11 residues. Trimming cost V 7 bases and J 4 bases, with 6 bases left between them. The V gene's germline CDR1 is MNHEY and CDR2 SVGAGI. The CDR3 here is CASTGPDTQYF. Written as DNA, the CDR3 is TGTGCCAGCACGGGACCAGATACGCAGTATTTT.

Many counts were recorded for this clonotype. The rearrangement joins TRBV29-1 to TRBJ2-7; possibly TRBD1 for D (5 bases). Germline V gene lookup returns CDR1 SQVTM and CDR2 ANQGSEA. The CDR3 consists of 11 residues. The V and J ends lost 6 bases and 7 bases respectively, with 13 bases between them. CDR3 region: CSVDSQREQYF. As DNA, the CDR3 is TGCAGCGTAGACAGCCAAAGGGAGCAGTACTTC.

The rearrangement links TRBV20-1 to TRBJ2-7, with 7 bases identical to TRBD1. V lost 6 bases to trimming and J lost 0 bases; unmatched junction nucleotides: 5. This CDR3 contains 13 residues. The germline V gene has CDR1 DFQATT and CDR2 SNEGSKA (reference sequence). This CDR3 reads CSAGDRDSYEQYF. In nucleotides, the CDR3 is TGCAGTGCCGGCGACAGGGACTCCTACGAGCAGTACTTC.

This clonotype was seen only a few times. The chain combines TRBV20-1 with TRBJ2-2; 8 nucleotides line up with TRBD2. The trim removed 4 bases at V and 5 bases at J, leaving 12 bases unmatched. CDR1 is DFQATT, CDR2 SNEGSKA, per germline (reference sequence). This CDR3 is 16 amino acids long. CDR3 nucleotide sequence: TGCAGTGCTACTCGGGGAGCGGGAGTAGATACCGGGGAGCTGTTTTTT. Protein: CSATRGAGVDTGELFF.

CDR3 amino acids: CASSLVYRGTHGYTF. The CDR3 bases are TGCGCCAGCAGCTTGGTGTATCGGGGAACCCATGGCTACACCTTC. V is TRBV5-1 and J is TRBJ1-2; D is unresolved. V was clipped by 0 bases and J by 6 bases, with 15 bases between them. From germline, CDR1 is SGHRS and CDR2 YFSETQ. The CDR3 consists of 15 residues.

This clonotype was seen only a few times. The CDR3 coding sequence is TGTGCCAGCAGCGTAGTAGCGGGACGCACAGATACGCAGTATTTT. As protein: CASSVVAGRTDTQYF. The rearrangement links TRBV9 to TRBJ2-3; 8 bases are a match to TRBD2. This CDR3 is built from 15 residues. The junction had 1 base not matched to a gene; V was cut back by 0 bases and J by 1 base. Germline V gene sequence: CDR1 SGDLS, CDR2 YYNGEE.

CDR3 sequence: CASSQVGPMGEQYF. CDR3 bases: TGCGCCAGCAGCCAAGTGGGACCTATGGGCGAGCAGTACTTC. The gene calls are TRBV4-3 and TRBJ2-7, with D perhaps assigned TRBD1 or TRBD2 (5 bases each). Germline assignment: CDR1 LGHNA and CDR2 YSLEER. The V end was cut by 1 base, the J end by 6 bases, with 13 bases between. There are 14 residues in the CDR3.

The chain joins TRBV11-2 to TRBJ2-1, with 14 positions matching TRBD2. The V gene end was trimmed by 1 base and the J gene end by 13 bases; junction bases not matched to a gene: 6. Germline V CDR1 and CDR2: SGHAT, FQNNGV. The CDR3 is 15 amino acids. CDR3 region: CASSLVGTSGRSQFF. The CDR3 nucleotides are TGTGCCAGCAGCTTAGTCGGGACTAGCGGGAGAAGTCAGTTCTTC.